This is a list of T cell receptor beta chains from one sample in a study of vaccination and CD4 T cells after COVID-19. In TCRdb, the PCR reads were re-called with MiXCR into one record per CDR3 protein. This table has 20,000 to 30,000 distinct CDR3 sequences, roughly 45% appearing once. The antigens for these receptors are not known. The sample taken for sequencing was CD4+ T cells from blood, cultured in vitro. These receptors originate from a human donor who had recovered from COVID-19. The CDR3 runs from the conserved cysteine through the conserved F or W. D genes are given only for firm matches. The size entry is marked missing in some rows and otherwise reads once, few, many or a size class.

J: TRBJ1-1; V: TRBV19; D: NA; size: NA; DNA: TGTGCCAGTAATCGGCTGAACACTGAAGCTTTCTTT; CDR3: CASNRLNTEAFF
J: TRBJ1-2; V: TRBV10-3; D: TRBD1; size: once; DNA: TGTACCATCAGGCAGCAGACAGGGTCGGGTGGCTACACCTTC; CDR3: CTIRQQTGSGGYTF
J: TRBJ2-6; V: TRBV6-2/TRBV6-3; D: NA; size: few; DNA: TGTGCCAGCAGTTCAGTGGCGAGGGAAGCTGGGGCCAACGTCCTGACTTTC; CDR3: CASSSVAREAGANVLTF
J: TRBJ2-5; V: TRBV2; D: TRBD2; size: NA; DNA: TGTGCCAGCAGGGGACTAGCTCAGGTTGAGGCCCAGTACTTC; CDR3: CASRGLAQVEAQYF
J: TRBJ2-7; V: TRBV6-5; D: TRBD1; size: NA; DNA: TGTGCCAGCAGTTACTCAAGGGGGCCTCGGGTCTCTGAGCAGTACTTC; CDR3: CASSYSRGPRVSEQYF
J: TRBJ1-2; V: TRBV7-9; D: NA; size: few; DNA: TGTGCCAGCACGCTTTGGGGTGGGGTGGTCGGCTACACCTTC; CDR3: CASTLWGGVVGYTF
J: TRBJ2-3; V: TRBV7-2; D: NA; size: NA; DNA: TGTGCCAGCAGCTTAGGACAGGTGGGCACAGATACGCAGTATTTT; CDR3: CASSLGQVGTDTQYF
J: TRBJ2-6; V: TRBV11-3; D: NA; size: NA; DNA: TGTGCCAGCAGGATCTCTGGGGCCAACGTCCTGACTTTC; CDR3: CASRISGANVLTF
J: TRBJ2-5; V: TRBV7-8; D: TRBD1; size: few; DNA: TGTGCCAGCAGCTCCCGGGACAGGGGTTTACAAGAGACCCAGTACTTC; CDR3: CASSSRDRGLQETQYF
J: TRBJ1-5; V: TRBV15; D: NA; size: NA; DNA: TGTGCCACCAGCAGAGCTTCAGGGGCGGTTAGCAATCAGCCCCAGCATTTT; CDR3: CATSRASGAVSNQPQHF
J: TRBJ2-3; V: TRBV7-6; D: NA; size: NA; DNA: TGTGCCAGCAGCTTAGTTGGGGCTGGAGATACGCAGTATTTT; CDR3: CASSLVGAGDTQYF
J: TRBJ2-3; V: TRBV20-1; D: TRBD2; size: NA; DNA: TGCAGTGCTCCTAGACTAGCGGGAGGGGGGGGAGCAGATACGCAGTATTTT; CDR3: CSAPRLAGGGGADTQYF
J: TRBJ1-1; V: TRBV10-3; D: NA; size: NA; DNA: TGTGCCATCAGTGCGAACACTGAAGCTTTCTTT; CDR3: CAISANTEAFF
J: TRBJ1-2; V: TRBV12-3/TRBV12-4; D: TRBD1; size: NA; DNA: TGTGCCAGCAGGATAGGACAGGGCCTATTGGTTGGCTACACCTTC; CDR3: CASRIGQGLLVGYTF
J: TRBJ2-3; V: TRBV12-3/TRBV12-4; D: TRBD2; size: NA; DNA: TGTGCCAGCAGCCGCCAGGGACTAGCGGGAGATACGCAGTATTTT; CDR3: CASSRQGLAGDTQYF
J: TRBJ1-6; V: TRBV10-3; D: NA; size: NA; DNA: TGTGCCACCACGCGACAGTCCTCCTATAATTCACCCCTCCACTTT; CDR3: CATTRQSSYNSPLHF
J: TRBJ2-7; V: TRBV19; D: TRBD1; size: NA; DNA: TGTGCCAGTAGCCCTGCCGGGACAGTATTTCCCTACGAGCAGTACTTC; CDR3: CASSPAGTVFPYEQYF
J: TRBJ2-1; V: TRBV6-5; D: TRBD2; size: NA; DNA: TGTGCCAGCAGTTACGGTGTCGGAGCGGGAGTGTCTTATGAGCAGTTCTTC; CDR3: CASSYGVGAGVSYEQFF
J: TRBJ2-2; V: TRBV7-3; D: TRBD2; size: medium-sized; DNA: TGTGCCAGCAGCGCCGGGGGGGAGAACACCGGGGAGCTGTTTTTT; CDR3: CASSAGGENTGELFF
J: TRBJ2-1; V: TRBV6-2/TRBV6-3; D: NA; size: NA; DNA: TGTGCCAGCAGAGACCCCCGGGGGGAGCAGTTCTTC; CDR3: CASRDPRGEQFF
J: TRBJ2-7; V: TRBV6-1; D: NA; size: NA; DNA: TGTGCCAGCAGTGACGGACCGGCGGGGTCCTACGAGCAGTACTTC; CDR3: CASSDGPAGSYEQYF
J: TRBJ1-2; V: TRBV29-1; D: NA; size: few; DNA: TGCAGCGCTACCCGGGACTTCCCCGGTGGCTACACCTTC; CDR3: CSATRDFPGGYTF
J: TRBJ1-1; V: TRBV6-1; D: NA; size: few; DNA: TGTGCCTTCCTGGGGGGAGTGAACACTGAAGCTTTCTTT; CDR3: CAFLGGVNTEAFF
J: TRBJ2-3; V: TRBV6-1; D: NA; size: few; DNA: TGTGCCAGCAGTGCCCCCAGGGTTTCGGATACGCAGTATTTT; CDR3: CASSAPRVSDTQYF
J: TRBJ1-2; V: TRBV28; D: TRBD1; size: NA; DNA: TGTGCCAGTGGCCGTAGGGGGGACAGCTATGGCTACACCTTC; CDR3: CASGRRGDSYGYTF
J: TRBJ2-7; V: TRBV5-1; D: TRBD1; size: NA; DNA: TGCGCCAGCAGCTGGGACAGGGGGGCGGGCTCCTACGAGCAGTACTTC; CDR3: CASSWDRGAGSYEQYF
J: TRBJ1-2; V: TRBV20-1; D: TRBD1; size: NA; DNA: TGCAGTGCTCGGACAGGGTCAGGCTATGGCTACACCTTC; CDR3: CSARTGSGYGYTF
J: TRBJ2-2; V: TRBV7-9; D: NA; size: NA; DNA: TGTGCCAGCAGCTTAGGGGGAGCGGCCGGGGAGCTGTTTTTT; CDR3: CASSLGGAAGELFF
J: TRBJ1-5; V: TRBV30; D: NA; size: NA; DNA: TGTGCCTGGAGCCCCGGTAGCCAGCCCCAGCATTTT; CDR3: CAWSPGSQPQHF
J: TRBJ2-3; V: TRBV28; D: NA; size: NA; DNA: TGTGCCAGCAGTTCTGGACCCACAGATACGCAGTATTTT; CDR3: CASSSGPTDTQYF
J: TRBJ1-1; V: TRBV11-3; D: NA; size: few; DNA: TGTGCCAGCAGCTTAGGGTTTGATAGAGTGGCTGTGGCTTTCTTT; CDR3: CASSLGFDRVAVAFF
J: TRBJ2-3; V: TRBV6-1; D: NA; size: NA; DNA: TGTGCCGCCCTCCGGCCAGGCGAAGATACGCAGTATTTT; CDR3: CAALRPGEDTQYF
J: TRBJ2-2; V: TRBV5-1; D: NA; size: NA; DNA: TGCACCAGCGAAGGTGGGGGCGCGAACGGGGAGCTGTTTTTT; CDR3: CTSEGGGANGELFF